This record looks at one TCR beta chain sequence and its context. The target antigen is unknown. Germline values: CDR1 MNHEY, CDR2 SVGAGI. This CDR3 contains 14 residues. V was trimmed by 6 bases and J by 0 bases, leaving 12 bases between them. The data stem from a study of T cell responses to AZD1222 COVID-19 vaccine. Whole-study findings and limits: Reportedly, close to half of spike-specific TCRs are directed against unmutated variant regions.

Assay: immunoSEQ multiplex PCR; the TCRdb copy retains only in-frame clones and omits some. This sample has tens of thousands of clones, with roughly 83% found just once. Doses given second, at about 4 or about 12 weeks, were pooled. J is TRBJ2-7 and V is TRBV6-5; D is possibly TRBD2 (6 bases). The sample in question was peripheral blood, obtained 28 days after the second AZD1222 dose. This receptor was identified in an adult who received the AZD1222 COVID-19 vaccine. The CDR3 region is CASRRRDFSYEQYF. The CDR3 nucleotides are TGTGCCAGCAGACGCCGGGACTTCTCCTACGAGCAGTACTTC.